This TCR beta chain was identified in a study of blood T cell repertoires in COVID-19. The wider study: Researchers got acute and convalescent COVID-19 samples from the United States, Italy and Spain. The cDNA or gDNA used as material had been derived from T cells, B-cell-depleted T cells, or PBMCs.

The CDR3 runs 12 residues. Germline assignment: CDR1 SEHNR and CDR2 FQNEAQ (reference sequence). Trimming took 1 base from V and 8 from J, leaving 8 bases between them. This clone was observed at least ten times. In the authors' workflow: Reference gene primer amplification gave nucleated cell count estimates. This table comes from immunoSEQ multiplex PCR, and its TCRdb copy is limited to in-frame clones, with some not included. Clone size and the V and J calls come from that table; the DNA yielded D and trimming. In the table there are about 240,000 clones, around four fifths of which are singletons.

This TCR came from an older woman with active or convalescent COVID-19. The chain combines TRBV7-9 with TRBJ1-1; D ambiguous. Sequencing was performed on peripheral blood. The CDR3 protein is CASSLDWREAFF. The CDR3 region has the DNA TGTGCCAGCAGCTTAGATTGGAGGGAAGCTTTCTTT.